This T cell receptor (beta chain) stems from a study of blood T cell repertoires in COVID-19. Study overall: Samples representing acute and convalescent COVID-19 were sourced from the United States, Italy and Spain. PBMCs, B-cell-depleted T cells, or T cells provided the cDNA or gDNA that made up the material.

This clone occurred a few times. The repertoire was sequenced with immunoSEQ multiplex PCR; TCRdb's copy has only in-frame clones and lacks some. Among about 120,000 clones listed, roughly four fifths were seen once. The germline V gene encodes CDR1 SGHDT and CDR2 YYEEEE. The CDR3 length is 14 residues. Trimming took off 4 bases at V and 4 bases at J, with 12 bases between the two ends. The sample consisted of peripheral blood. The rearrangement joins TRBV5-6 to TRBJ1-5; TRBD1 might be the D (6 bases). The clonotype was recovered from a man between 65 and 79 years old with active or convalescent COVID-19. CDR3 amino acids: CASSPQGRNQPQHF. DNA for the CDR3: TGTGCCAGCAGCCCACAGGGTCGGAATCAGCCCCAGCATTTT.